Following are 3 T cell receptor beta chains from one sample sequenced in a study of cytomegalovirus exposure and HLA in healthy donors. The PCR had 60 Vbeta and 13 Jbeta primers. Here immunoSEQ multiplex PCR was the method, and the copy in TCRdb shows in-frame clones only, minus some. The table records 60,000 or so clones, over 60% of them present only once. Sequencing input: PBMCs. The source is a man aged 50 to 59 in good health and CMV-seropositive.

This clone showed up just once. The V and J genes are TRBV5-1 and TRBJ2-7; weak D call: TRBD1 (5 bases). The CDR3 is made up of 11 amino acids. Germline V gives CDR1 SGHRS, CDR2 YFSETQ. Trimming shortened V by 0 bases and J by 7 bases, and 5 bases separated the two germline ends. As DNA, the CDR3 is TGCGCCAGCAGCTTGGAGGGGGAGCAGTACTTC. It specifies CASSLEGEQYF. Drawing the rest from reference TRBV5-1 and TRBJ2-7, the complete variable domain is KAGVTQTPRYLIKTRGQQVTLSCSPISGHRSVSWYQQTPGQGLQFLFEYFSETQRNKGNFPGRFSGRQFSNSRSEMNVSTLELGDSALYLCASSLEGEQYFGPGTRLTVT.

This clone was seen only a few times. The chain couples TRBV7-8 to TRBJ2-7, with 9 nucleotides matching TRBD2. Germline V gene sequence: CDR1 SGHVS, CDR2 FQNEAQ. The CDR3 runs to 18 residues. Trimming took 0 bases from V and 0 from J; bases not matched to a gene: 9. CDR3 residues: CASSLARLAGRISYEQYF. The CDR3 region has the DNA TGTGCCAGCAGCTTAGCGCGGCTAGCGGGGAGGATCTCCTACGAGCAGTACTTC.

To note about this clone: Because the CDR3 is missing its conserved closing phenylalanine or tryptophan, this is likely a read error. This chain links TRBV10-3 with TRBJ1-1; tentatively, D is TRBD1 (5 bases). This CDR3 region has 13 residues. Germline loops: CDR1 ENHRY, CDR2 SYGVKD. The V end lost 5 bases, the J end lost 2 bases, and 9 bases lay between the germline ends. The CDR3 loop reads CAISPQGNTEAFV. DNA of the CDR3: TGTGCCATCAGTCCCCAGGGAAACACTGAAGCTTTCGTT.